There are a few counts of the clone carrying this T cell receptor beta chain. The sample comes from a study of T cells after yellow fever vaccination. TCRdb fed the 5' RACE reads into MiXCR, producing one record per CDR3 protein. The repertoire consists of about 580,000 distinct CDR3 sequences, with approximately 16% occurring once and the leading ten covering 15% to 20%. CDR3 length equals 16 residues. From germline, CDR1 is SGDLS and CDR2 YYNGEE. V lost 0 bases and J lost 2; bases outside the gene matches: 4. Sequenced material: PBMCs, taken less than 6 days after the first yellow fever vaccination. This chain uses TRBV9 with TRBJ2-1; TRBD2 aligns across 8 bases. The TCR originated in a man younger than 30 who received the YFV17D yellow fever vaccine. In nucleotides, the CDR3 is TGTGCCAGCAGCGTAGTGGGTAGCGGGGCCTACAATGAGCAGTTCTTC. Protein sequence: CASSVVGSGAYNEQFF.